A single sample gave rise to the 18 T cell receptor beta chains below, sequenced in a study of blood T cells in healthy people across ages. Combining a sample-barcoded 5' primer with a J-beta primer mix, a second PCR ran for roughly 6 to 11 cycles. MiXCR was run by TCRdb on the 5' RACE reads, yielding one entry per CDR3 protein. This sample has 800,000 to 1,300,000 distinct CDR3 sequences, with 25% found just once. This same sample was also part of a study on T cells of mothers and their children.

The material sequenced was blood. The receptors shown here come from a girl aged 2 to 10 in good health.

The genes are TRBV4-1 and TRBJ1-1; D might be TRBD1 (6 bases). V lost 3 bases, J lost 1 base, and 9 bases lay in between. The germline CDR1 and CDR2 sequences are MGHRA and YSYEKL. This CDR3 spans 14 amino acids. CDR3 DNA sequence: TGCGCCAGCAGCCATACGACAGGGAACACTGAAGCTTTCTTT. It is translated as CASSHTTGNTEAFF.

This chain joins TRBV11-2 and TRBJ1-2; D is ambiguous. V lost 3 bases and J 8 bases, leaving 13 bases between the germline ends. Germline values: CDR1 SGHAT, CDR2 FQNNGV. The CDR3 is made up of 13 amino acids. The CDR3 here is CASSFPPPAGYTF. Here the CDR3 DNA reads TGTGCCAGCAGCTTCCCCCCACCAGCGGGCTACACCTTC.

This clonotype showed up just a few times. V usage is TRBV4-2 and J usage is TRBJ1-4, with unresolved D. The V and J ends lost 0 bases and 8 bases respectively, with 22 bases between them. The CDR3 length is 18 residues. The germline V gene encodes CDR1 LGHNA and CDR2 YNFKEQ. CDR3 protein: CASSQDPLDRLGGEKLFF. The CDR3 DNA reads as TGTGCCAGCAGCCAAGATCCGCTGGATCGGTTGGGAGGAGAAAAACTGTTTTTT.

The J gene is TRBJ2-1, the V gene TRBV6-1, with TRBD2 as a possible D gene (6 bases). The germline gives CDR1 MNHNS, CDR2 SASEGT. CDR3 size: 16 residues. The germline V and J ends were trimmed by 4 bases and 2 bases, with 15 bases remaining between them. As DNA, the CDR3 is TGTGCCAGCAGTGTAACTAGCCTAAGAACCTACAATGAGCAGTTCTTC. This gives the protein CASSVTSLRTYNEQFF.

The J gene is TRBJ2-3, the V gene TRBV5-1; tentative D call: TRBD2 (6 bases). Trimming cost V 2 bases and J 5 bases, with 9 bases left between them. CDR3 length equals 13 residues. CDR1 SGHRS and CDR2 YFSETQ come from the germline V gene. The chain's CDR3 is CASSFEGGDTQYF. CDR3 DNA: TGCGCCAGCAGCTTCGAGGGAGGAGATACGCAGTATTTT. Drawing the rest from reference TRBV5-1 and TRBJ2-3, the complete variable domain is KAGVTQTPRYLIKTRGQQVTLSCSPISGHRSVSWYQQTPGQGLQFLFEYFSETQRNKGNFPGRFSGRQFSNSRSEMNVSTLELGDSALYLCASSFEGGDTQYFGPGTRLTVL.

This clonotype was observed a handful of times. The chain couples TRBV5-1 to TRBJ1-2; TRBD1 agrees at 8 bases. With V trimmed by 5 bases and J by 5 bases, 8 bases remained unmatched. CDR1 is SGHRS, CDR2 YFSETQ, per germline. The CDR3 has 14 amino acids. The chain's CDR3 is CASRRGQGSYGYTF. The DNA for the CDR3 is TGCGCCAGCAGACGAGGACAGGGTTCTTATGGCTACACCTTC.

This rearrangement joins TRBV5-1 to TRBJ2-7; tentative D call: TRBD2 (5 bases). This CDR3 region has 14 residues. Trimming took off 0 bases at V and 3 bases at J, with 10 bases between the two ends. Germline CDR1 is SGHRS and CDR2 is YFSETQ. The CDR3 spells CASSLAVGVYEQYF. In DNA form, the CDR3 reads TGCGCCAGCAGCTTGGCCGTCGGGGTCTACGAGCAGTACTTC.

CDR3: CASSWTGVQNGYGYTF. In nucleotides, the CDR3 is TGTGCCAGCAGCTGGACAGGAGTACAAAACGGCTATGGCTACACCTTC. The chain employs TRBV7-2 and TRBJ1-2; TRBD1 matches at 7 bases. This CDR3 has 16 amino acids. Germline trimming cut 4 bases from V and 4 bases from J; bases unmatched to any gene: 12. Germline CDR1 and CDR2: SGHTA and FQGNSA.

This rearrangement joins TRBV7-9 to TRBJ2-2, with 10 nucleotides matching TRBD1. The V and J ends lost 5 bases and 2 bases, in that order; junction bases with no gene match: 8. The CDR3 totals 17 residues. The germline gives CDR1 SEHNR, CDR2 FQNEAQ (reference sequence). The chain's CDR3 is CASSHSGTGVNTGELFF. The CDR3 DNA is TGTGCCAGCAGCCATTCCGGGACAGGGGTTAACACCGGGGAGCTGTTTTTT. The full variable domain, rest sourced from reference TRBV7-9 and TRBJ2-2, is DTGVSQNPRHKITKRGQNVTFRCDPISEHNRLYWYRQTLGQGPEFLTYFQNEAQLEKSRLLSDRFSAERPKGSFSTLEIQRTEQGDSAMYLCASSHSGTGVNTGELFFGEGSRLTVL.

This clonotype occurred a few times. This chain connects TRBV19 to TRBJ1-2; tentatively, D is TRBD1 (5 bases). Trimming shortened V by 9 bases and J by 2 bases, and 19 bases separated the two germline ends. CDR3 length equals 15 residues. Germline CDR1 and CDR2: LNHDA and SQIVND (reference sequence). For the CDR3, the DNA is TGTGCCAGCACCCTTCAAATTGACAGAAACTATGGCTACACCTTC. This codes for CASTLQIDRNYGYTF.

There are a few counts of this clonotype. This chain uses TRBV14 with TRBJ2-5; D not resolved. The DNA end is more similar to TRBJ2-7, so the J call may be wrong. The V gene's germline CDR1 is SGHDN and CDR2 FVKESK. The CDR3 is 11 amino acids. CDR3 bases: TGTGCCAGCAGCCAAGAACTCGAGCAGTACTTC. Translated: CASSQELEQYF.

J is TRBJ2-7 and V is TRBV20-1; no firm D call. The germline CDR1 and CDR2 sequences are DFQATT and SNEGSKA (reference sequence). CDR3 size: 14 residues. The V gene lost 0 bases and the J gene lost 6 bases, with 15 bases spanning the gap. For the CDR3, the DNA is TGCAGTGCTAGAGATAATTGGTTTTCCCGCGAGCAGTACTTC. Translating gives CSARDNWFSREQYF.

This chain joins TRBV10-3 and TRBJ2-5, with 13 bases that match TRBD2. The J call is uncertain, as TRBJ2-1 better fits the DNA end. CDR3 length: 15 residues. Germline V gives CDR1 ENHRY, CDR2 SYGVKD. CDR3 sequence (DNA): TGTGCCATCATAGTTCGCGGACTAGCGGGAGATGAGCAGTTCTTC. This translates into CAIIVRGLAGDEQFF.

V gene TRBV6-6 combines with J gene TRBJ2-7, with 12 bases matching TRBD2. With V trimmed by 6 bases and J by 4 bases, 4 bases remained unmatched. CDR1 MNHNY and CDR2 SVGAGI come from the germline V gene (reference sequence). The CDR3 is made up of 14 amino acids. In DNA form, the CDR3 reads TGTGCCAGCAGCACTGGACTAGCGGGGTACGAGCAGTACTTC. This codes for CASSTGLAGYEQYF.

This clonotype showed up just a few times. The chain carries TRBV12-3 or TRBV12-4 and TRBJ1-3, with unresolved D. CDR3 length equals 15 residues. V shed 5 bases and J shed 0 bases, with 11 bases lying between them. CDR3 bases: TGTGCCAGCAGTCAACAGCAAGTCTCTGGAAACACCATATATTTT. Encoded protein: CASSQQQVSGNTIYF.

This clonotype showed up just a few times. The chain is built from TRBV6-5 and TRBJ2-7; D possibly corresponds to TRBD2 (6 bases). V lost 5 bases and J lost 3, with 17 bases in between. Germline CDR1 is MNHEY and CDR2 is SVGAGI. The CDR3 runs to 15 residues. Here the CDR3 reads CASSPHSGVGYEQYF. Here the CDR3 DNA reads TGTGCCAGCAGTCCCCATTCGGGAGTGGGCTACGAGCAGTACTTC.

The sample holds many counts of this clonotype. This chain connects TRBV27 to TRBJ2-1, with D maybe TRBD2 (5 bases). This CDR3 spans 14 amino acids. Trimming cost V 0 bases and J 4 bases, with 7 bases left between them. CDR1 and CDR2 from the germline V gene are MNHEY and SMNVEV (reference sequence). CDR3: CASSLSRGYNEQFF. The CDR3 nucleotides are TGTGCCAGCAGTTTATCGCGAGGGTACAATGAGCAGTTCTTC.

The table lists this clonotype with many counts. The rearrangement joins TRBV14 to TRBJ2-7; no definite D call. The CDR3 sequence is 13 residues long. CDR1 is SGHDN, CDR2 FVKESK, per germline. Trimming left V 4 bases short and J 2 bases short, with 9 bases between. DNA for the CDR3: TGTGCCAGCAGCCTAGTCGGAGCCTACGAGCAGTACTTC. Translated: CASSLVGAYEQYF.